Listed below are T cell receptor beta chains from one sample, sequenced in a study of blood T cell repertoires in COVID-19. This table comes from immunoSEQ multiplex PCR, and its TCRdb copy is limited to in-frame clones, with some not included. The sample records fewer than 500,000 clones, roughly 88% being singletons. Specimen: peripheral blood. The source of these receptors is a woman under 40 with active or convalescent COVID-19. Each CDR3 is given with its conserved first and last residue. A D gene is named only where the DNA matches it firmly. Clone size is given for some rows only: seen once, a few or many times, or a class if the clone is expanded.

d_gene: .
j_gene: TRBJ1-4
abundance: .
v_gene: TRBV2
CDR3nt: TGTGCCAGCAGTGAATATCAGGGGTTTAATGAAAAACTGTTTTTT
CDR3aa: CASSEYQGFNEKLFF

d_gene: TRBD1
j_gene: TRBJ2-3
abundance: .
v_gene: TRBV9
CDR3nt: TGTGCCAGCAGCGACTCGACAGGGTACACAGATACGCAGTATTTT
CDR3aa: CASSDSTGYTDTQYF

d_gene: .
j_gene: TRBJ1-1
abundance: .
v_gene: TRBV6-1
CDR3nt: TGTGCCAGCAGTGAAGGAGGGGGACGGCGCACTGAAGCTTTCTTT
CDR3aa: CASSEGGGRRTEAFF

d_gene: TRBD1
j_gene: TRBJ1-1
abundance: .
v_gene: TRBV2
CDR3nt: TGTGCCAGCAGTGAGCGGGACAGGGTAATTGAAGCTTTCTTT
CDR3aa: CASSERDRVIEAFF

d_gene: TRBD2
j_gene: TRBJ2-1
abundance: .
v_gene: TRBV27
CDR3nt: TGTGCCAGCAGTTTGAGTCTAGCGGGAGTAGATAATGAGCAGTTCTTC
CDR3aa: CASSLSLAGVDNEQFF

d_gene: .
j_gene: TRBJ1-4
abundance: .
v_gene: TRBV5-4
CDR3nt: TGTGCCAGCAGTGTGACGGGGTTCGGTGAAAAACTGTTTTTT
CDR3aa: CASSVTGFGEKLFF

d_gene: TRBD1
j_gene: TRBJ2-7
abundance: .
v_gene: TRBV5-6
CDR3nt: TGTGCCAGCAGCTTGGCTGTGGGCGGTTCGAGGACAGGCAACTACGAGCAGTACTTC
CDR3aa: CASSLAVGGSRTGNYEQYF

d_gene: TRBD1
j_gene: TRBJ1-1
abundance: .
v_gene: TRBV28
CDR3nt: TGTGCCAGCAGTGGTCTGGGACAGGTGAGAGTGGACCCTGACACACTTGTTGAAGCTTTCTTT
CDR3aa: CASSGLGQVRVDPDTLVEAFF

d_gene: TRBD2
j_gene: TRBJ2-5
abundance: .
v_gene: TRBV2
CDR3nt: TGTGCCAGCAACGTAGCGGGGGGGTCCGTGGGGACCCAGTACTTC
CDR3aa: CASNVAGGSVGTQYF

d_gene: .
j_gene: TRBJ1-1
abundance: .
v_gene: TRBV6-6
CDR3nt: TGTGCCAGCCTTGAAGACAGCATGGGGCATGGAGCTTTCTTT
CDR3aa: CASLEDSMGHGAFF

d_gene: .
j_gene: TRBJ1-2
abundance: .
v_gene: TRBV27
CDR3nt: TGTGCCAGCAGCCAACAGGGTCGAAACTATGGCTACACCTTC
CDR3aa: CASSQQGRNYGYTF

d_gene: TRBD1
j_gene: TRBJ1-2
abundance: .
v_gene: TRBV6-4
CDR3nt: TGTGCCAGCAGTTGGGGACAGGGTGTAGGCTATGGCTACACCTTC
CDR3aa: CASSWGQGVGYGYTF

d_gene: .
j_gene: TRBJ1-2
abundance: few
v_gene: TRBV27
CDR3nt: TGTGCCAGCAGTATTTCGGGGGGTAACTATGGCTACACCTTC
CDR3aa: CASSISGGNYGYTF

d_gene: .
j_gene: TRBJ1-2
abundance: .
v_gene: TRBV7-9
CDR3nt: TGTGCCAGCAGCGATGACCGACTCTATGGCTACACCTTC
CDR3aa: CASSDDRLYGYTF

d_gene: .
j_gene: TRBJ2-2
abundance: .
v_gene: TRBV6-5
CDR3nt: TGTGCCAGCAGTTACCTCACCGGGGAGCTGTTTTTT
CDR3aa: CASSYLTGELFF

d_gene: .
j_gene: TRBJ1-1
abundance: .
v_gene: TRBV2
CDR3nt: TGTGCCAGCAGTGCTACGGGACACCCGAACACTGAAGCTTTCTTT
CDR3aa: CASSATGHPNTEAFF

d_gene: .
j_gene: TRBJ2-1
abundance: once
v_gene: TRBV27
CDR3nt: TGTGCCAGCAGTTCCGATATAGAGAGCTCCTACAATGAGCAGTTCTTC
CDR3aa: CASSSDIESSYNEQFF

d_gene: TRBD1
j_gene: TRBJ1-2
abundance: .
v_gene: TRBV5-1
CDR3nt: TGCGCCAGCAGCTTGGGCAGGGGGCTTATTTATGGCTACACCTTC
CDR3aa: CASSLGRGLIYGYTF

d_gene: TRBD2
j_gene: TRBJ2-1
abundance: .
v_gene: TRBV5-1
CDR3nt: TGCGCCAGCAGCCGACCGAGCGGGGGCGAAATCTACAATGAGCAGTTCTTC
CDR3aa: CASSRPSGGEIYNEQFF

d_gene: TRBD1
j_gene: TRBJ1-2
abundance: .
v_gene: TRBV3-1/TRBV3-2
CDR3nt: TGTGCCAGCAGCCAAGGACAGGGAGGCCGCGTCAGTGGCTACACCTTC
CDR3aa: CASSQGQGGRVSGYTF

d_gene: TRBD2
j_gene: TRBJ2-2
abundance: .
v_gene: TRBV4-1
CDR3nt: TGCGCCAGCAGCCAAGACCCACTAGCGGGAGGATTGGGGGGGGAGCTGTTTTTT
CDR3aa: CASSQDPLAGGLGGELFF

d_gene: .
j_gene: TRBJ1-4
abundance: .
v_gene: TRBV2
CDR3nt: TGTGCCAGCAGTGAAGTCACAGGAGCGAATGAAAAACTGTTTTTT
CDR3aa: CASSEVTGANEKLFF